A single sample gave rise to the 19 T cell receptor beta chains below, sequenced in a study of blood T cell repertoires in COVID-19. This table comes from immunoSEQ multiplex PCR, and its TCRdb copy is limited to in-frame clones, with some not included. The sample holds 80,000 to 95,000 clones, around 90% seen once. Sample: peripheral blood. The receptor source for this set is a woman in her forties or fifties with active or convalescent COVID-19.

CDR3 coding DNA: TGTGCCATCAGTGCCCACTCGACGGGCACAGGGGTAAATCAGCCCCAGCATTTT. Residues: CAISAHSTGTGVNQPQHF. This chain uses TRBV10-3 with TRBJ1-5; TRBD1 aligns across 7 bases. The length of the CDR3 is 18 residues. CDR1 and CDR2 from the germline V gene are ENHRY and SYGVKD. V lost 4 bases to trimming and J lost 4 bases; unmatched junction nucleotides: 16.

The V gene is TRBV18, the J gene TRBJ2-5; TRBD2 matches at 7 bases. The CDR3 extends over 14 amino acids. Germline CDR1 and CDR2: KGHSH and LQKENI. V was pared by 1 base and J by 2 bases, with 1 base of the junction left unmatched. CDR3 sequence (DNA): TGTGCCAGCTCACCACTCGGGGGGCAAGAGACCCAGTACTTC. Amino acids: CASSPLGGQETQYF.

The chain employs TRBV12-5 and TRBJ1-2; TRBD1 matches 10 bases. This CDR3 spans 16 amino acids. The germline V gene encodes CDR1 LGHNT and CDR2 FRNRAP. The junction had 6 bases not matched to a gene; V was cut back by 1 base and J by 4 bases. The CDR3 DNA follows: TGTGCTAGTGGTTTGGCACAGGGACAGGGGACCTATGGCTACACCTTC. It is translated as CASGLAQGQGTYGYTF.

V is TRBV2 and J is TRBJ2-2; 9 nucleotides align to TRBD1. Trimming took 2 bases from V and 8 from J; bases not matched to a gene: 6. The V gene's germline CDR1 is SNHLY and CDR2 FYNNEI. The CDR3 runs to 15 residues. The CDR3 is CASSESTGGVGELFF. The CDR3 nucleotides read TGTGCCAGCAGTGAATCGACAGGGGGAGTTGGGGAGCTGTTTTTT. The full variable domain, its missing parts supplied by reference TRBV2 and TRBJ2-2, is EPEVTQTPSHQVTQMGQEVILRCVPISNHLYFYWYRQILGQKVEFLVSFYNNEISEKSEIFDDQFSVERPDGSNFTLKIRSTKLEDSAMYFCASSESTGGVGELFFGEGSRLTVL.

The CDR3 is CASSSLIAGETGELFF. The CDR3 nucleotides are TGTGCCAGCTCATCTTTAATAGCGGGGGAGACCGGGGAGCTGTTTTTT. This chain uses TRBV18 with TRBJ2-2, with 9 bases fitting TRBD2. This CDR3 has 16 residues. The V gene's germline CDR1 is KGHSH and CDR2 LQKENI. J was trimmed by 5 bases and V by 5 bases; bases with no gene match: 9.

This clone was observed once. This sequence joins TRBV6-6 and TRBJ2-6; 9 bases match TRBD1. The junction had 5 bases not matched to a gene; V was cut back by 5 bases and J by 0 bases. CDR1 and CDR2 from the germline V gene are MNHNY and SVGAGI (reference sequence). The CDR3 covers 17 residues. The CDR3 nucleotides are TGTGCCAGCAGTCGGGGACAGGGCCTCTCTGGGGCCAACGTCCTGACTTTC. Its translation is CASSRGQGLSGANVLTF.

This clone was counted only a few times. The rearrangement links TRBV19 to TRBJ1-6; D is undetermined. Looked up from germline, CDR1 is LNHDA and CDR2 is SQIVND (reference sequence). The CDR3 runs to 14 residues. Trimming shortened V by 5 bases and J by 4 bases, and 9 bases separated the two germline ends. The CDR3 loop reads CASSAAEYNSPLHF. CDR3 coding DNA: TGTGCCAGTAGTGCGGCAGAATATAATTCACCCCTCCACTTT.

The chain uses TRBV13 and TRBJ2-7; the match to TRBD1 covers 7 bases. CDR1 PRHDT and CDR2 FYEKMQ come from the germline V gene (reference sequence). The J segment lost 0 bases and the V segment lost 4 bases, leaving 3 bases of the junction unmatched. CDR3 size: 14 residues. The CDR3 loop reads CASSSGQASYEQYF. The CDR3, as DNA: TGTGCCAGCAGCTCCGGACAGGCCTCCTACGAGCAGTACTTC.

This sequence joins TRBV5-8 and TRBJ1-1; D is uncertain. The CDR3 length is 18 residues. V was shortened by 0 bases and J by 0 bases, with 18 bases between the two germline ends. The germline V gene encodes CDR1 SGHTS and CDR2 YDEGEE. CDR3 sequence reads: CASSLGFPRLLMNTEAFF. In DNA form, the CDR3 reads TGTGCCAGCAGCTTGGGGTTCCCGAGACTCCTCATGAACACTGAAGCTTTCTTT.

V usage is TRBV25-1 and J usage is TRBJ1-4; D is undetermined. V lost 4 bases to trimming and J lost 4 bases, with 4 bases between them. The length of the CDR3 is 12 residues. Germline assignment: CDR1 MGHDK and CDR2 SYGVNS. The CDR3 DNA reads as TGTGCCAGCAGTGGTTATAATGAAAAACTGTTTTTT. It translates to CASSGYNEKLFF.

The V and J genes are TRBV7-8 and TRBJ1-5; D is possibly TRBD1 (5 bases). The CDR3 length is 16 residues. Per the germline V gene, CDR1 is SGHVS and CDR2 is FQNEAQ. V lost 5 bases to trimming and J lost 0 bases, with 14 bases between them. CDR3 bases: TGTGCCAGCAGCCTGAAGGGGCCTTATAGCAATCAGCCCCAGCATTTT. Residues: CASSLKGPYSNQPQHF.

The V and J genes are TRBV19 and TRBJ1-2, with 10 bases identical to TRBD1. CDR3 length equals 14 residues. V dropped 7 bases and J dropped 9; count of bases not matched to a gene: 11. Germline assignment: CDR1 LNHDA and CDR2 SQIVND (reference sequence). In DNA, the CDR3 is TGTGCCAGTAAAGAATCCGGGACAGGGGTTCGCTACACCTTC. It specifies CASKESGTGVRYTF.

The genes are TRBV10-3 and TRBJ1-6; D remains unclear. Germline lookup yields CDR1 ENHRY and CDR2 SYGVKD. Trimming took 3 bases from V and 8 from J, leaving 8 bases between them. This CDR3 region has 13 residues. This CDR3 is CAISEQRDSPLHF. The CDR3 DNA reads as TGTGCCATCAGTGAACAGAGAGATTCACCCCTCCACTTT.

The V call is TRBV30, the J call TRBJ2-5; D gene unclear. The V end was cut by 0 bases, the J end by 5 bases, with 10 bases between. Germline V lookup: CDR1 GTSNPN, CDR2 SVGIG (reference sequence). The CDR3 totals 13 residues. The CDR3 DNA is TGTGCCTGGAGTGTTTATAATCTGGAGACCCAGTACTTC. This codes for CAWSVYNLETQYF.

The chain joins TRBV5-1 to TRBJ2-3, with TRBD1 matching 8 bases. V lost 3 bases, J lost 2 bases, and 5 bases stayed unmatched. Germline V CDR1 and CDR2: SGHRS, YFSETQ. This CDR3 region has 15 residues. This CDR3 is CASSWGDRNTDTQYF. The CDR3, as DNA: TGCGCCAGCAGCTGGGGGGACAGGAACACAGATACGCAGTATTTT.

In its sample, this clone was seen a few times. This chain uses TRBV4-3 with TRBJ2-5, with TRBD1 as a possible D gene (5 bases). Trimming cost V 3 bases and J 0 bases, with 11 bases left between them. The CDR3 is 15 amino acids. Germline V gives CDR1 LGHNA, CDR2 YSLEER. The DNA of the CDR3 is TGCGCCAGCAGCCAGGCGCCGGACAACCAAGAGACCCAGTACTTC. Translating gives CASSQAPDNQETQYF.

The V gene is TRBV27, the J gene TRBJ2-2, with D possibly being TRBD2 (5 bases). This CDR3 is 17 amino acids long. V lost 6 bases to trimming and J lost 0 bases, with 17 bases between them. Germline CDR1 reads MNHEY; CDR2 reads SMNVEV (reference sequence). The CDR3 coding sequence is TGTGCCAGCAGCCACCTGTACGGGGATACGAACACCGGGGAGCTGTTTTTT. This gives the protein CASSHLYGDTNTGELFF.

V usage is TRBV5-1 and J usage is TRBJ2-1; 8 bases agree with TRBD1. CDR3 length: 15 amino acids. V lost 7 bases, J lost 3 bases, and 9 bases stayed unmatched. Per the germline V gene, CDR1 is SGHRS and CDR2 is YFSETQ. The CDR3 loop reads CASRLAGGDYNEQFF. The CDR3 DNA reads TGCGCCAGCCGTCTCGCAGGGGGCGACTACAATGAGCAGTTCTTC.

This chain links TRBV19 with TRBJ1-4, with D hard to call. The V end lost 5 bases, the J end lost 4 bases, and 5 bases lay between the germline ends. Germline CDR1 LNHDA, CDR2 SQIVND (reference sequence). This CDR3 comprises 12 residues. The CDR3: CASSVLNEKLFF. CDR3 sequence (DNA): TGTGCCAGTAGTGTCCTTAATGAAAAACTGTTTTTT.